This is a list of T cell receptor beta chains from one sample in a study of blood T cell repertoires in COVID-19. Assay: immunoSEQ multiplex PCR; the TCRdb copy retains only in-frame clones and omits some. The profile shows about 55,000 clones, just over 90% of them singletons. The specimen was peripheral blood. These receptors came from a middle-aged man with acute or convalescent COVID-19. Each CDR3 is given with its conserved first and last residue. Fields, in order: D gene, clone size, V gene, J gene, CDR3 protein, CDR3 DNA. D genes are given only for firm matches. Where a row states a size, it is once, few, many or the class of an expanded clone; other rows omit it.

d_call: .; clone_size: .; v_call: TRBV5-1; j_call: TRBJ1-5; cdr3_aa: CASSLGDSASGQPQHF; cdr3_nt: TGCGCCAGCAGCTTGGGAGATTCGGCCTCCGGGCAGCCCCAGCATTTT
d_call: .; clone_size: .; v_call: TRBV25-1; j_call: TRBJ1-1; cdr3_aa: CASSEEQGASEAFF; cdr3_nt: TGTGCCAGCAGTGAGGAACAGGGAGCGAGTGAAGCTTTCTTT
d_call: TRBD2; clone_size: .; v_call: TRBV9; j_call: TRBJ2-7; cdr3_aa: CASSVGLAGPLYEQYF; cdr3_nt: TGTGCCAGCAGCGTAGGACTAGCGGGACCCCTCTACGAGCAGTACTTC
d_call: .; clone_size: medium-sized; v_call: TRBV6-5; j_call: TRBJ1-1; cdr3_aa: CASRTPAGDDTEAFF; cdr3_nt: TGTGCCAGCAGGACGCCTGCAGGGGACGACACTGAAGCTTTCTTT
d_call: .; clone_size: .; v_call: TRBV11-3; j_call: TRBJ2-7; cdr3_aa: CASSPKSGQPYHPSYEQYF; cdr3_nt: TGTGCCAGCAGCCCGAAATCGGGACAACCGTATCACCCCTCCTACGAGCAGTACTTC
d_call: .; clone_size: .; v_call: TRBV19; j_call: TRBJ1-6; cdr3_aa: CASSITGGNSPLHF; cdr3_nt: TGTGCCAGTAGTATAACAGGCGGTAATTCACCCCTCCACTTT
d_call: .; clone_size: .; v_call: TRBV19; j_call: TRBJ1-1; cdr3_aa: CASSRTANTEAFF; cdr3_nt: TGTGCCAGTAGTCGGACAGCGAACACTGAAGCTTTCTTT
d_call: .; clone_size: once; v_call: TRBV2; j_call: TRBJ1-1; cdr3_aa: CASTAGGTPTEAFF; cdr3_nt: TGTGCCAGCACGGCCGGGGGTACCCCCACTGAAGCTTTCTTT
d_call: .; clone_size: .; v_call: TRBV29-1; j_call: TRBJ2-7; cdr3_aa: CSVLSPEQYF; cdr3_nt: TGCAGCGTTCTAAGCCCCGAGCAGTACTTC
d_call: TRBD1; clone_size: .; v_call: TRBV12-3/TRBV12-4; j_call: TRBJ1-4; cdr3_aa: CASRGTGVEKLFF; cdr3_nt: TGTGCCAGCAGGGGGACAGGCGTTGAAAAACTGTTTTTT
d_call: TRBD1; clone_size: .; v_call: TRBV27; j_call: TRBJ2-2; cdr3_aa: CASSLLDRANTGELFF; cdr3_nt: TGTGCCAGCAGTTTACTGGACAGGGCGAACACCGGGGAGCTGTTTTTT
d_call: .; clone_size: .; v_call: TRBV7-9; j_call: TRBJ1-1; cdr3_aa: CASSGDTNTEAFF; cdr3_nt: TGTGCCAGCAGCGGGGACACGAACACTGAAGCTTTCTTT
d_call: .; clone_size: .; v_call: TRBV19; j_call: TRBJ1-5; cdr3_aa: CASKNPGVNQPQHF; cdr3_nt: TGTGCCAGTAAAAACCCGGGGGTCAATCAGCCCCAGCATTTT
d_call: TRBD1; clone_size: .; v_call: TRBV5-4; j_call: TRBJ2-7; cdr3_aa: CASSLGGTGGYEQYF; cdr3_nt: TGTGCCAGCAGCTTGGGAGGGACAGGGGGCTACGAGCAGTACTTC
d_call: .; clone_size: .; v_call: TRBV19; j_call: TRBJ2-5; cdr3_aa: CASSLSGLDRETQYF; cdr3_nt: TGTGCCAGTAGTCTCTCGGGTCTCGATCGGGAGACCCAGTACTTC
d_call: TRBD1; clone_size: .; v_call: TRBV30; j_call: TRBJ2-7; cdr3_aa: CAWSVQGQLKDEQYF; cdr3_nt: TGTGCCTGGAGTGTACAGGGACAGCTTAAGGACGAGCAGTACTTC
d_call: .; clone_size: .; v_call: TRBV12-3/TRBV12-4; j_call: TRBJ1-6; cdr3_aa: CASSFRESPLHF; cdr3_nt: TGTGCCAGCAGTTTCAGGGAATCACCCCTCCACTTT
d_call: .; clone_size: .; v_call: TRBV14; j_call: TRBJ2-7; cdr3_aa: CASSQARVTFYEQYF; cdr3_nt: TGTGCCAGCAGCCAAGCGAGGGTTACCTTTTACGAGCAGTACTTC
d_call: .; clone_size: .; v_call: TRBV29-1; j_call: TRBJ1-5; cdr3_aa: CSTLVQESGVPQHF; cdr3_nt: TGCAGCACTTTGGTACAGGAATCTGGGGTCCCCCAGCATTTT
d_call: TRBD2; clone_size: .; v_call: TRBV19; j_call: TRBJ2-1; cdr3_aa: CASSIVAGGAYNEQFF; cdr3_nt: TGTGCCAGTAGTATAGTTGCGGGAGGAGCCTACAATGAGCAGTTCTTC
d_call: TRBD2; clone_size: .; v_call: TRBV19; j_call: TRBJ2-2; cdr3_aa: CASSIVSGWNTGELFF; cdr3_nt: TGTGCCAGTAGTATAGTTAGCGGGTGGAACACCGGGGAGCTGTTTTTT
d_call: .; clone_size: once; v_call: TRBV5-1; j_call: TRBJ2-7; cdr3_aa: CASSLGGQLYEQYF; cdr3_nt: TGCGCCAGCAGCTTGGGTGGACAGCTCTACGAGCAGTACTTC
d_call: .; clone_size: once; v_call: TRBV5-5; j_call: TRBJ1-6; cdr3_aa: CASSGGSGNSPLHF; cdr3_nt: TGTGCCAGCTCAGGAGGGAGTGGTAATTCACCCCTCCACTTT
d_call: .; clone_size: .; v_call: TRBV15; j_call: TRBJ1-2; cdr3_aa: CATSRDLEAVNYGYTF; cdr3_nt: TGTGCCACCAGCAGAGATCTTGAGGCGGTCAACTATGGCTACACCTTC
d_call: .; clone_size: .; v_call: TRBV11-2; j_call: TRBJ2-2; cdr3_aa: CASSLDSGSGTGELFF; cdr3_nt: TGTGCCAGCAGCTTAGATAGCGGCAGCGGCACCGGGGAGCTGTTTTTT
d_call: .; clone_size: .; v_call: TRBV10-3; j_call: TRBJ1-5; cdr3_aa: CATTGALGNQPQHF; cdr3_nt: TGTGCCACCACTGGGGCGCTAGGCAATCAGCCCCAGCATTTT
d_call: .; clone_size: .; v_call: TRBV7-2; j_call: TRBJ2-3; cdr3_aa: CASRDRTSTDTQYF; cdr3_nt: TGTGCCAGCCGGGATCGGACTAGCACAGATACGCAGTATTTT
d_call: TRBD1; clone_size: .; v_call: TRBV6-2/TRBV6-3; j_call: TRBJ2-5; cdr3_aa: CASSPGTGVAQYF; cdr3_nt: TGTGCCAGCAGTCCCGGGACAGGGGTGGCCCAGTACTTC
d_call: .; clone_size: .; v_call: TRBV27; j_call: TRBJ1-5; cdr3_aa: CASSFRGRGDQPQHF; cdr3_nt: TGTGCCAGCAGTTTCAGGGGCCGGGGCGATCAGCCCCAGCATTTT
d_call: TRBD1; clone_size: .; v_call: TRBV28; j_call: TRBJ1-6; cdr3_aa: CASSPFRTGRSSPLHF; cdr3_nt: TGTGCCAGCAGCCCATTCCGGACAGGGAGATCTTCACCCCTCCACTTT
d_call: .; clone_size: .; v_call: TRBV3-1/TRBV3-2; j_call: TRBJ1-5; cdr3_aa: CASSQSPGRKQPQHF; cdr3_nt: TGTGCCAGCAGCCAGTCTCCAGGGCGTAAGCAGCCCCAGCATTTT
d_call: .; clone_size: .; v_call: TRBV19; j_call: TRBJ2-3; cdr3_aa: CASSQAPRADTQYF; cdr3_nt: TGTGCCAGTAGTCAAGCCCCTCGTGCAGATACGCAGTATTTT
d_call: .; clone_size: .; v_call: TRBV7-9; j_call: TRBJ2-1; cdr3_aa: CASGLASYNEQFF; cdr3_nt: TGTGCCAGCGGTCTAGCATCCTACAATGAGCAGTTCTTC
d_call: TRBD2; clone_size: .; v_call: TRBV7-3; j_call: TRBJ2-1; cdr3_aa: CASSPISLSGRGNNEQFF; cdr3_nt: TGTGCCAGCAGCCCCATTTCCCTTAGCGGGAGGGGTAACAATGAGCAGTTCTTC
d_call: TRBD1; clone_size: .; v_call: TRBV18; j_call: TRBJ2-7; cdr3_aa: CASCPGQGGPHEQYF; cdr3_nt: TGTGCCAGCTGCCCGGGACAGGGGGGCCCGCACGAGCAGTACTTC
d_call: .; clone_size: few; v_call: TRBV5-1; j_call: TRBJ1-2; cdr3_aa: CASSLVVSGERGYTF; cdr3_nt: TGCGCCAGCAGCTTGGTCGTATCAGGGGAAAGAGGCTACACCTTC
d_call: .; clone_size: .; v_call: TRBV30; j_call: TRBJ1-1; cdr3_aa: CAWTSGQDTEAFF; cdr3_nt: TGTGCCTGGACGAGTGGGCAGGACACTGAAGCTTTCTTT
d_call: .; clone_size: .; v_call: TRBV2; j_call: TRBJ1-6; cdr3_aa: CASVGGTSYSPLHF; cdr3_nt: TGTGCCAGTGTGGGAGGGACGTCCTATTCACCCCTCCACTTT
d_call: TRBD2; clone_size: .; v_call: TRBV19; j_call: TRBJ2-5; cdr3_aa: CASSIASGEETQYF; cdr3_nt: TGTGCCAGTAGTATCGCCAGCGGGGAAGAGACCCAGTACTTC
d_call: .; clone_size: .; v_call: TRBV5-5; j_call: TRBJ1-5; cdr3_aa: CASSGEPATPQHF; cdr3_nt: TGTGCCAGCAGCGGGGAGCCGGCCACCCCCCAGCATTTT
d_call: .; clone_size: .; v_call: TRBV30; j_call: TRBJ1-5; cdr3_aa: CAWSVSGNQPQHF; cdr3_nt: TGTGCCTGGAGTGTAAGCGGGAATCAGCCCCAGCATTTT
d_call: .; clone_size: once; v_call: TRBV6-1; j_call: TRBJ1-2; cdr3_aa: CASSPDRDYGYTF; cdr3_nt: TGTGCCAGCAGCCCCGACAGAGACTATGGCTACACCTTC
d_call: TRBD2; clone_size: .; v_call: TRBV25-1; j_call: TRBJ2-1; cdr3_aa: CATPQRTSGNNEQFF; cdr3_nt: TGTGCAACCCCCCAGCGGACTAGCGGAAACAATGAGCAGTTCTTC
d_call: .; clone_size: once; v_call: TRBV11-1; j_call: TRBJ2-1; cdr3_aa: CASSLATGTYNEQFF; cdr3_nt: TGTGCCAGCAGCTTAGCGACGGGGACCTACAATGAGCAGTTCTTC
d_call: .; clone_size: .; v_call: TRBV5-8; j_call: TRBJ2-3; cdr3_aa: CASSLGRSPITDTQYF; cdr3_nt: TGTGCCAGCAGCTTGGGCAGGTCTCCCATCACAGATACGCAGTATTTT
d_call: .; clone_size: .; v_call: TRBV3-1/TRBV3-2; j_call: TRBJ2-7; cdr3_aa: CASSQVAISEQYF; cdr3_nt: TGTGCCAGCAGCCAAGTAGCCATTAGCGAGCAGTACTTC
d_call: .; clone_size: .; v_call: TRBV21-1; j_call: TRBJ1-4; cdr3_aa: CASSTQGTGNEKLFF; cdr3_nt: TGTGCCAGCAGCACCCAGGGCACGGGTAATGAAAAACTGTTTTTT
d_call: .; clone_size: .; v_call: TRBV11-2; j_call: TRBJ1-1; cdr3_aa: CASSLEPPLGSTEAFF; cdr3_nt: TGTGCCAGCAGCTTAGAGCCGCCACTCGGGAGCACTGAAGCTTTCTTT
d_call: .; clone_size: .; v_call: TRBV7-9; j_call: TRBJ2-1; cdr3_aa: CASSLMSSSYNEQFF; cdr3_nt: TGTGCCAGCAGCTTAATGTCGAGCTCCTACAATGAGCAGTTCTTC
d_call: TRBD1; clone_size: once; v_call: TRBV12-5; j_call: TRBJ1-3; cdr3_aa: CASGLPRGQGADSSGNTIYF; cdr3_nt: TGTGCTAGTGGTTTACCCCGAGGACAGGGGGCCGACTCCTCTGGAAACACCATATATTTT
d_call: TRBD2; clone_size: .; v_call: TRBV29-1; j_call: TRBJ2-5; cdr3_aa: CSVDPSGRVPETQYF; cdr3_nt: TGCAGCGTTGACCCTAGCGGGAGGGTTCCCGAGACCCAGTACTTC
d_call: TRBD2; clone_size: few; v_call: TRBV4-2; j_call: TRBJ2-5; cdr3_aa: CASSQERSGMETQYF; cdr3_nt: TGTGCCAGCAGCCAAGAGCGAAGCGGGATGGAGACCCAGTACTTC
d_call: TRBD1; clone_size: .; v_call: TRBV6-5; j_call: TRBJ1-3; cdr3_aa: CASSGTGSGGNTIYF; cdr3_nt: TGTGCCAGTTCAGGGACAGGGTCAGGTGGAAACACCATATATTTT
d_call: TRBD1; clone_size: .; v_call: TRBV5-4; j_call: TRBJ1-1; cdr3_aa: CASSLEGQGATEAFF; cdr3_nt: TGTGCCAGCAGCTTGGAGGGACAGGGGGCGACTGAAGCTTTCTTT
d_call: TRBD2; clone_size: .; v_call: TRBV6-2/TRBV6-3; j_call: TRBJ2-7; cdr3_aa: CASSYELAGGFEQYF; cdr3_nt: TGTGCCAGCAGTTACGAACTAGCGGGAGGGTTCGAGCAGTACTTC